The rows below give T cell receptor beta chains drawn from one sample of a study of human T cells and chemical hapten exposure. TCRdb reprocessed the RACE reads via MiXCR and lists one record per CDR3 protein. The sample includes about 120,000 distinct CDR3 sequences, approximately 12% seen only once; the top ten take about 3%. The specimen comprised whole blood, sampled in connection with sensitization to the hapten diphenylcyclopropenone (DPC). The receptors stem from a woman aged 18-29 years with alopecia areata. Some clones in this sample may be carry-over from other donors' samples. CDR3s include the opening cysteine and the closing phenylalanine or tryptophan. The D gene is left open where the match is weak.

V gene	J gene	D gene	CDR3 protein
TRBV18	TRBJ2-7	NA	CASSPPHRLGEQYF
TRBV28	TRBJ1-5	NA	CASSSRKHGNQPQHF
TRBV6-2/TRBV6-3	TRBJ2-1	TRBD2	CASSPSGETHNEQFF
TRBV28	TRBJ1-2	TRBD1	CASSRQGAEGCTF
TRBV25-1	TRBJ2-7	TRBD1	CASSDLDRETRQYF
TRBV2	TRBJ2-3	TRBD2	CASRERGWGTDTQYF
TRBV7-6	TRBJ1-2	NA	CASSSGWHYGYTF
TRBV4-3	TRBJ2-5	NA	CASSQDGPGETETQYF
TRBV28	TRBJ1-1	TRBD1	CVSSLDQGGTEAFF
TRBV19	TRBJ2-2	NA	CASSIGFGELFF
TRBV28	TRBJ2-1	TRBD2	CASSTLAGGLCNEQFF
TRBV20-1	TRBJ1-1	NA	CSARDGRDMNTEAFF
TRBV28	TRBJ2-7	TRBD2	CASSFGTSGGYYEQYF
TRBV4-3	TRBJ1-6	NA	CASSQDLTAGTSPLHF
TRBV6-2/TRBV6-3	TRBJ2-3	NA	CASSPGGRSTDTQYF
TRBV11-3	TRBJ2-1	NA	CASSLDRRNEQFF
TRBV29-1	TRBJ1-4	TRBD1	CSAVTGVTEKLFF
TRBV5-5	TRBJ2-7	TRBD1	CASKPVLTGDYEQYF